This T cell receptor beta chain was identified in a study of OX40 agonist ivuxolimab in advanced cancers. Study-level results: Low normalized clonal expansion also occurred in some nonresponding patients. At doses 0.1 to 3.0 mg/kg, CD4+ and CD8+ clones expanded.

Remarks on this clone: Its antigen is not identified.

Germline CDR1 and CDR2: SEHNR and FQNEAQ (reference sequence). The CDR3 totals 16 residues. Trimming at V came to 5 bases and at J to 7 bases, leaving 12 bases not matched to a gene. Data came from immunoSEQ multiplex PCR; TCRdb stores just in-frame clones and leaves some out. This sample has some 86,000 clones, with 85% to 90% found just once. The clonotype comes from an adult with an advanced solid tumor such as melanoma, head and neck, liver or kidney cancer. This sequence joins TRBV7-9 and TRBJ1-4; 8 bases agree with TRBD1. Sequenced here: CD4+ or CD8+ T cells sorted from blood, sampled in a trial of the OX40 agonist ivuxolimab. In DNA, the CDR3 is TGTGCCAGCAGCCGACTCGGACAGGGAAGGGGTGAAAAACTGTTTTTT. Its translation is CASSRLGQGRGEKLFF.